The rows below give T cell receptor beta chains drawn from one sample of a study of shared clonotypes between healthy human individuals. Libraries were prepared by immunoSEQ multiplex PCR; TCRdb keeps only in-frame clonotypes and omits some of them. Of millions of clones detected, roughly 91% appear once; the ten largest clones hold 1.5% to 2%. The specimen was naive CD8+ T cells from PBMCs. These receptors were obtained from a man aged 18 to 29 in good health. Some clones in this sample may be carry-over from other donors' samples. Each CDR3 is given with its conserved first and last residue. D genes are given only for firm matches. Rows may omit the clone size; those that give it use once, few, many or a size class.

TRBD1	TRBV29-1	.	TRBJ1-4	TGCAGCGTCGGAGGGACAGGGAAAAAACTGTTTTTT	CSVGGTGKKLFF
TRBD2	TRBV27	.	TRBJ2-3	TGTGCCAGCAGTTACGCTAGCGGGAGGGTCACAGATACGCAGTATTTT	CASSYASGRVTDTQYF
.	TRBV7-9	few	TRBJ1-3	TGTGCCAGCAGTCCCCTGGTGTTCCCTGGAAACACCATATATTTT	CASSPLVFPGNTIYF
.	TRBV27	.	TRBJ1-5	TGTGCCAGCAGTTTAACGGGGCACGTCGGAGATCAGCCCCAGCATTTT	CASSLTGHVGDQPQHF
TRBD1	TRBV2	once	TRBJ1-1	TGTGCCAGCAGTGAAGCGTGGGGACAGTTGAACACTGAAGCTTTCTTT	CASSEAWGQLNTEAFF
TRBD2	TRBV30	.	TRBJ2-7	TGTGCCTGGAGTCTGGGGACTAGTATGGCCTACGAGCAGTACTTC	CAWSLGTSMAYEQYF
.	TRBV27	.	TRBJ2-3	TGTGCCAGCACCCCTCCTATGTCCGATACGCAGTATTTT	CASTPPMSDTQYF
.	TRBV28	.	TRBJ1-1	TGTGCCAGCGAATCGGAACAGTTGAACACTGAAGCTTTCTTT	CASESEQLNTEAFF
TRBD2	TRBV19	.	TRBJ2-2	TGTGCCAGTAGGACGTTGGGACTAGCCGGCGGGGAGCTGTTTTTT	CASRTLGLAGGELFF
.	TRBV6-5	.	TRBJ1-2	TGTGCCAGCAGTTACTCGAATCCGAGCTATGGCTACACCTTC	CASSYSNPSYGYTF
TRBD2	TRBV4-3	.	TRBJ2-3	TGCGCCAGCAGCCAGGGAAGCGGGAGTGGGGATACGCAGTATTTT	CASSQGSGSGDTQYF
.	TRBV6-1	few	TRBJ2-1	TGTGCCAGCAGTACCATTAGCAGTGAGCAGTTCTTC	CASSTISSEQFF
.	TRBV11-2	.	TRBJ2-1	TGTGCCAGCAGCTTAGGCCCGTCCGGGGGCAATGAGCAGTTCTTC	CASSLGPSGGNEQFF
.	TRBV7-9	.	TRBJ2-5	TGTGCCAGCAGCCTTCAGGCCCCGGAGACCCAGTACTTC	CASSLQAPETQYF
TRBD1	TRBV29-1	.	TRBJ2-5	TGCAGCGTCCGGGACAGGGGTATTCAAGAGACCCAGTACTTC	CSVRDRGIQETQYF
.	TRBV5-1	few	TRBJ1-1	TGCGCCAGCAGCTTGGGGTCGGGCAGGCAGGCGAGCACTGAAGCTTTCTTT	CASSLGSGRQASTEAFF
.	TRBV27	.	TRBJ2-7	TGTGCCAGCAGCCCTAGTCCTGGCGAGCAGTACTTC	CASSPSPGEQYF
TRBD2	TRBV27	.	TRBJ2-1	TGTGCCAGCAGTTTATGGACTAGCGGGCACCACAATGAGCAGTTCTTC	CASSLWTSGHHNEQFF
TRBD1	TRBV2	.	TRBJ1-2	TGTGCCAGCGGTCACGGGCCCACAGGGGGCTATGGCTACACCTTC	CASGHGPTGGYGYTF
.	TRBV9	.	TRBJ2-7	TGTGCCAGCAGCCCCGGGCCAACCACCTCCTACGAGCAGTACTTC	CASSPGPTTSYEQYF
.	TRBV15	.	TRBJ2-5	TGTGCCACCAGCAGCGGGGCCCAGGAGACCCAGTACTTC	CATSSGAQETQYF
TRBD2	TRBV29-1	.	TRBJ2-1	TGCAGCGTTGAAGACCCTACTAGCGGGAAGGGCAATGAGCAGTTCTTC	CSVEDPTSGKGNEQFF
TRBD2	TRBV25-1	once	TRBJ2-3	TGTGCCAGCAGGTGTTGGGGGAGGGGCACAGATACGCAGTATTTT	CASRCWGRGTDTQYF
TRBD2	TRBV7-2	.	TRBJ2-7	TGTGCCAGCAGCCACGAGCGGGACTCCTACGAGCAGTACTTC	CASSHERDSYEQYF
.	TRBV4-1	.	TRBJ1-1	TGCGCCAGCAGCCAAGAATATACAGTCATGAACACTGAAGCTTTCTTT	CASSQEYTVMNTEAFF
TRBD1	TRBV7-8	.	TRBJ2-2	TGTGCCAGCAGCAAGACAGGGGGCACCGGGGAGCTGTTTTTT	CASSKTGGTGELFF
TRBD1	TRBV9	.	TRBJ2-5	TGTGCCAGCAGCCTACGTCCGGGGACAGGGGACGGGGAGACCCAGTACTTC	CASSLRPGTGDGETQYF
.	TRBV28	.	TRBJ1-4	TGTGCCAGCAGTTCTCCCCGGGTCCCTAATGAAAAACTGTTTTTT	CASSSPRVPNEKLFF
TRBD1	TRBV29-1	.	TRBJ1-1	TGCAGCTCCTGGACAGGCGACACTGAAGCTTTCTTT	CSSWTGDTEAFF
TRBD1	TRBV11-2	.	TRBJ2-5	TGTGCCAGCAGCTCGCCGGGACAGGGGGCCAGAAAGACCCAGTACTTC	CASSSPGQGARKTQYF
.	TRBV2	.	TRBJ1-1	TGTGCCAGCAGTGATTGGGTAGAGAACACTGAAGCTTTCTTT	CASSDWVENTEAFF
TRBD2	TRBV30	once	TRBJ2-7	TGTGCCTGGGCGGGAGACGGGAAATCCCCCGAGCAGTACTTC	CAWAGDGKSPEQYF
.	TRBV6-5	.	TRBJ2-7	TGTGCCAGCAGTTACTCGGACGGGGTGCTGTACGAGCAGTACTTC	CASSYSDGVLYEQYF
TRBD2	TRBV5-1	.	TRBJ2-7	TGCGCCAGCAGCGTGACTAGCGTGAGCTCCTACGAGCAGTACTTC	CASSVTSVSSYEQYF
.	TRBV5-1	.	TRBJ2-5	TGCGCCAGCAGCCAGACGCCGGGGGCTGGGGAGACCCAGTACTTC	CASSQTPGAGETQYF
.	TRBV28	.	TRBJ1-5	TGTGCCAGCACCGGCGGACCAAATCAGCCCCAGCATTTT	CASTGGPNQPQHF
TRBD2	TRBV4-3	.	TRBJ2-5	TGCGCCAGCAGTGGGGGGGAGGGGGAGACCCAGTACTTC	CASSGGEGETQYF
TRBD2	TRBV7-3	.	TRBJ2-1	TGTGCCAGCAGCTTTGGGACTAGCGGGAGCGATGAGCAGTTCTTC	CASSFGTSGSDEQFF
.	TRBV27	.	TRBJ2-1	TGTGCCAGCTCCTCAGGGCTTTATTACAATGAGCAGTTCTTC	CASSSGLYYNEQFF
.	TRBV7-2	.	TRBJ2-1	TGTGCCAGCAGCTTAACAGCAAGCTCCTACAATGAGCAGTTCTTC	CASSLTASSYNEQFF
.	TRBV28	.	TRBJ2-1	TGTGCCAGCAGAGAGAACAATGAGCAGTTCTTC	CASRENNEQFF
.	TRBV18	.	TRBJ1-1	TGTGCCAGCTCACCGGTCGGGGTGCTGAACACTGAAGCTTTCTTT	CASSPVGVLNTEAFF
TRBD1	TRBV19	.	TRBJ1-1	TGTGCCAGTAGTACGGGGGACAGGCGAGAGAACACTGAAGCTTTCTTT	CASSTGDRRENTEAFF
TRBD1	TRBV5-4	.	TRBJ1-2	TGTGCCAGCAGCTTGGTTGGACAGGGGGCTCTCGGCTACACCTTC	CASSLVGQGALGYTF
TRBD2	TRBV7-2	.	TRBJ2-7	TGTGCCAGCAGCCCGCATCTAGCGGGAGGGCTCTACGAGCAGTACTTC	CASSPHLAGGLYEQYF
.	TRBV5-5	.	TRBJ2-7	TGTGCCAGCAGCCCCGATAAGGATATAGACGAGCAGTACTTC	CASSPDKDIDEQYF
TRBD2	TRBV5-1	.	TRBJ2-2	TGCGCCAGCAGCCCCGGACTAGCGGGGTTCGCGAACACCGGGGAGCTGTTTTTT	CASSPGLAGFANTGELFF
.	TRBV6-1	once	TRBJ2-2	TGTGCCAGCAGACCGGGACGGACAAACACCGGGGAGCTGTTTTTT	CASRPGRTNTGELFF
.	TRBV27	.	TRBJ2-7	TGTGCCAGCAGTTTATCTGGCGGAGGCTCCTACGAGCAGTACTTC	CASSLSGGGSYEQYF